Listed below are T cell receptor beta chains from one sample, sequenced in a study of tumor-infiltrating lymphocytes in primary liver carcinoma. TCRdb re-derived calls from the multiplex PCR reads in MiXCR, one entry per CDR3 protein. The top ten clones hold around 44% of a sample with some 64,000 distinct CDR3 sequences, about two thirds of them seen once. Sequences were obtained from liver tumor tissue from sampling region 4. All receptors come from a middle-aged man with primary liver carcinoma and hepatitis B virus infection. Both conserved end residues are part of each CDR3. The D gene is left open where the match is weak. Only part of the rows carry a size: once, few, many, or a class if the clone is expanded.

TRBD1 | - | TRBJ2-7 | TRBV5-1 | 15 | CASSLRDRGLYKQYF | TGCGCCAGCAGTTTAAGGGACAGGGGGCTGTACAAGCAGTACTTT
- | once | TRBJ2-7 | TRBV6-1 | 14 | CASSKAADGYEQYF | TGTGCCAGTAGTAAAGCGGCAGACGGCTACGAGCAGTACTTC
- | - | TRBJ1-3 | TRBV11-2 | 17 | CASTQPSDRLGGNTMYF | TGTGCCAGCACCCAACCATCCGACCGCTTAGGAGGAAACACCATGTATTTT
- | once | TRBJ1-1 | TRBV11-2 | 13 | CASTLTANTVAFF | TGTGCCAGCACCTTGACTGCGAACACTGTAGCTTTCTTT
- | - | TRBJ2-1 | TRBV28 | 13 | CASWIRGCNEHFF | TGTGCCAGCTGGATACGGGGGTGCAATGAGCACTTCTTC
- | - | TRBJ2-3 | TRBV6-6 | 16 | CASSQIAGGVTDTRYF | TGTGCCAGCAGTCAAATCGCGGGTGGAGTCACAGATACGCGGTATTTT
TRBD2 | - | TRBJ2-1 | TRBV11-2 | 19 | CVSRLLKASGTSGKSEQFF | TGTGTCAGCCGCTTATTAAAGGCTTCCGGGACTAGCGGGAAGAGTGAGCAGTTCTTC
- | - | TRBJ2-3 | TRBV4-2 | 18 | CASSQVVLLAGATDTHYF | TGTGCCAGCAGCCAAGTGGTGCTTCTAGCAGGAGCGACAGATACGCACTATTTT
- | many | TRBJ1-2 | TRBV5-6 | 15 | CASSPTPGLRGGYTF | TGTGCCAGCAGCCCCACACCAGGGCTAAGGGGTGGCTACACCTTC
- | - | TRBJ2-1 | TRBV11-2 | 12 | CASSYNYYEQFF | TGTGCCAGCAGCTATAACTACTATGAGCAGTTCTTT
- | - | TRBJ1-1 | TRBV14 | 13 | CASKRQLNTEAFF | TGTGCCAGTAAGAGGCAATTGAACACTGAAGCCTTCTTT
- | - | TRBJ1-2 | TRBV28 | 15 | CASRLPAARGRGYTF | TGTGCCAGCAGACTACCCGCGGCTAGGGGGAGGGGCTACACCTTC
- | many | TRBJ1-5 | TRBV5-6 | 14 | CASSFGRNNQPQHF | TGTGCCAGCAGCTTCGGACGGAACAATCAGCCCCAGCATTTT
TRBD1 | many | TRBJ1-1 | TRBV4-1 | 16 | CASSQGDRGRDTEAFF | TGCGCCAGCAGCCAAGGTGACAGGGGAAGGGACACTGAAGCTTTCTTT
- | - | TRBJ1-1 | TRBV29-1 | 12 | CSVWSWGTEAFF | TGCAGTGTTTGGTCATGGGGCACTGAAGCTTTCTTT
TRBD2 | - | TRBJ2-1 | TRBV11-3 | 15 | CASNTRTREINEQFF | TGTGCCAGCAACACCCGGACTAGAGAGATTAATGAGCAGTTCTTC
- | - | TRBJ2-3 | TRBV10-1 | 15 | CASSDEGKQQDTQYF | TGCGCCAGTAGTGACGAGGGTAAACAGCAAGATACGCAGTATTTT
- | - | TRBJ2-1 | TRBV4-3 | 17 | CASSQDLGSSSYNEQLF | TGCGCTAGCAGCCAAGATCTTGGCAGCAGCTCCTACAATGAACAGCTCTTC
- | many | TRBJ2-1 | TRBV5-4 | 15 | CASSFPQGRSNEQFF | TGTGCCAGCAGCTTTCCACAGGGGAGGAGCAATGAGCAGTTCTTC
- | - | TRBJ2-3 | TRBV5-1 | 15 | CASSLRYGTTDRQYF | TGCGCCAGCAGCTTACGCTACGGGACCACAGATAGGCAGTATTTT
- | - | TRBJ2-7 | TRBV29-1 | 12 | CSAGWSNQEQYF | TGCAGCGCGGGTTGGAGTAATCAAGAGCAGTACTTC
- | many | TRBJ2-7 | TRBV4-3 | 14 | CASSFADGGYEQYF | TGCGCCAGCAGCTTCGCCGACGGGGGCTACGAGCAGTACTTC
- | many | TRBJ2-3 | TRBV10-3 | 12 | CAIGNQSDTQYF | TGTGCCATCGGCAACCAATCCGATACGCAGTATTTT
- | - | TRBJ2-5 | TRBV28 | 16 | CASSLIPGGNQETQYF | TGTGCCAGCAGTCTAATCCCTGGCGGAAACCAAGAGACCCAGTATTTC
TRBD2 | once | TRBJ2-2 | TRBV20-1 | 20 | CSAETRTGTSGSRSTGELFF | TGCAGTGCCGAGACCAGAACCGGGACTAGCGGGAGTCGGAGCACCGGGGAGCTGTTTTTT
- | many | TRBJ1-6 | TRBV4-1 | 15 | CASSPKRDSKSPLHF | TGCGCCAGCAGCCCCAAGAGGGATTCCAAATCACCCCTCCACTTT
TRBD1 | - | TRBJ2-7 | TRBV6-1 | 15 | CASSQGQGGSHEQYF | TGTGCCAGCAGCCAAGGACAGGGAGGATCCCACGAGCAGTACTTC
- | - | TRBJ2-4 | TRBV11-2 | 15 | CASTTTAVTKNIQYF | TGTGCCAGCACCACTACGGCAGTAACCAAAAACATTCAGTACTTC
- | - | TRBJ1-2 | TRBV4-2 | 17 | CASSQETAQGLNYGYIF | TGTGCCAGCAGCCAAGAAACCGCCCAGGGGCTTAACTATGGCTACATCTTC
- | - | TRBJ2-2 | TRBV11-2 | 17 | CASSPALGGANTGEPFF | TGTGCCAGCAGCCCGGCATTAGGAGGGGCGAACACCGGGGAGCCGTTTTTT
- | few | TRBJ2-1 | TRBV6-6 | 15 | CASSHGTYTLDGQFF | TGTGCCAGCAGTCATGGGACATATACCTTAGATGGGCAGTTCTTC
- | - | TRBJ1-5 | TRBV10-3 | 14 | CAVGEYEGDQPQHF | TGTGCCGTCGGTGAGTATGAGGGCGATCAGCCTCAGCATTTT
TRBD1 | - | TRBJ2-5 | TRBV24-1 | 17 | CATSDSGRQGATETQYF | TGTGCCACCAGTGATTCTGGGCGACAGGGGGCTACGGAGACCCAGTACTTC
- | many | TRBJ1-1 | TRBV29-1 | 13 | CSETGRVNTEAFF | TGCAGCGAGACGGGACGGGTGAACACTGAAGCTTTCTTT
- | many | TRBJ2-7 | TRBV5-6 | 13 | CASSLATGFWQYF | TGTGCCAGCAGCTTGGCAACCGGGTTTTGGCAGTACTTC
- | - | TRBJ2-5 | TRBV7-9 | 14 | CAGSSIAWVETQYF | TGTGCCGGCAGCTCGATAGCCTGGGTGGAGACCCAGTACTTC
TRBD2 | - | TRBJ2-1 | TRBV6-1 | 15 | CASSEWWGGYNGQFF | TGTGCCAGCAGTGAATGGTGGGGGGGTTACAATGGGCAGTTCTTC
- | many | TRBJ2-3 | TRBV10-2 | 11 | CASRHTDTQYF | TGCGCCAGCAGACACACAGATACGCAGTATTTT
TRBD1 | - | TRBJ2-7 | TRBV5-1 | 14 | CASNLDRVVREQYF | TGCGCCAGCAACTTGGACAGGGTTGTCCGAGAGCAGTACTTC
TRBD2 | - | TRBJ2-1 | TRBV30 | 18 | CAWRGDTSGSPWLNEQFF | TGTGCCTGGAGAGGGGATACTAGCGGGAGCCCATGGTTGAATGAGCAGTTCTTC
- | - | TRBJ1-1 | TRBV11-2 | 13 | CASTLTATTEAPF | TGTGCCAGCACCCTGACGGCGACCACTGAAGCTCCCTTT
- | once | TRBJ2-1 | TRBV11-2 | 13 | CASILNDAYEEFF | TGTGCCAGCATCTTAAATGATGCCTATGAGGAGTTCTTC
TRBD2 | - | TRBJ2-1 | TRBV6-2/TRBV6-3 | 15 | CASPATSRQYNEQFF | TGTGCCAGTCCTGCGACTAGCAGGCAGTACAATGAGCAGTTCTTC
- | - | TRBJ1-5 | TRBV4-1 | 15 | CASSRGGGDGQPQHF | TGCGCCAGCAGCCGAGGGGGAGGGGACGGCCAGCCCCAGCATTTT
- | - | TRBJ2-2 | TRBV11-2 | 16 | CASSPYPGVFTGELFF | TGTGCCAGCAGTCCGTATCCTGGGGTTTTTACCGGGGAGCTGTTCTTT
TRBD1 | many | TRBJ1-1 | TRBV5-1 | 14 | CASNSGTGGTEAFF | TGCGCCAGCAACTCCGGGACAGGGGGCACTGAAGCTTTCTTT
- | - | TRBJ2-2 | TRBV29-1 | 11 | CSYRRGGELFF | TGCAGCTACCGGCGTGGCGGGGAGCTATTTTTT
- | - | TRBJ2-1 | TRBV7-9 | 15 | CVSSQLEGSYNEQFF | TGTGTCAGCAGCCAATTGGAGGGCTCCTACAATGAGCAGTTCTTC
TRBD2 | - | TRBJ2-1 | TRBV6-5 | 11 | CDSGNGGEQFF | TGTGACAGCGGGAACGGGGGTGAGCAGTTCTTC
- | - | TRBJ1-2 | TRBV5-4 | 13 | CASSFRRNYGYTF | TGTGCCAGCAGCTTTCGGAGGAACTATGGTTACACCTTC
- | once | TRBJ1-5 | TRBV2 | 11 | CAGSFEDTQHF | TGTGCCGGCAGTTTCGAAGATACGCAGCATTTT
- | - | TRBJ2-3 | TRBV6-5 | 17 | CASSSLPLCEGTDTQYF | TGTGCCAGCAGTTCACTCCCCCTATGCGAGGGGACAGATACGCAGTATTTT
TRBD1 | many | TRBJ1-1 | TRBV6-5 | 12 | CASSYGTGEASF | TGTGCCAGCAGTTACGGGACAGGGGAAGCTTCCTTT